This TCR beta chain was identified in a study of blood T cells in healthy people across ages. The use of a sample-barcoded 5' primer and a J-beta primer mix characterized a second PCR of about 7 to 12 cycles. Each cDNA molecule, via a template-switch adaptor with 12 random nucleotides, was tagged. TCRdb re-derived calls from the 5' RACE reads in MiXCR, one entry per CDR3 protein. The sample lists approximately 290,000 distinct CDR3 sequences, 25% to 30% occurring once. Study-level points and caveats: CMV status of donors was not determined, possibly confounding expanded clonotype changes.

Worth noting for this clonotype: Antigen: not known.

The CDR3 length is 14 residues. From germline, CDR1 is MNHNS and CDR2 SASEGT. Trimming took 9 bases from V and 2 from J, leaving 15 bases between them. The receptor's source is a woman between 70 and 85 years old in good health. This chain connects TRBV6-1 to TRBJ2-3; a possible D gene is TRBD2 (6 bases). The sample comprised blood. The CDR3 bases are TGTGCCAGTACTAGCTCTATCATCACAGATACGCAGTATTTT. Encoded protein: CASTSSIITDTQYF.